These T cell receptor beta chains were read from a single sample in a study of blood T cells in healthy people across ages. TCRdb reprocessed the 5' RACE reads via MiXCR and lists one record per CDR3 protein. In the table there are about 690,000 distinct CDR3 sequences, approximately 40% of which are singletons. Sequenced material: blood. Source of these receptors: a man older than 75 in good health. CDR3s include the opening cysteine and the closing phenylalanine or tryptophan. D genes are given only for firm matches. Clone sizes are given selectively: once, few, many, or a class where the clone is expanded.

TRBD1 TRBJ2-1 few TRBV29-1 CSVDGDSPNSYNEQFF TGCAGCGTTGACGGGGACAGTCCGAACTCCTACAATGAGCAGTTCTTC
. TRBJ1-5 . TRBV2 CASSENYGSNQPQHF TGTGCCAGCAGTGAGAATTACGGCAGCAATCAGCCCCAGCATTTT
TRBD2 TRBJ2-5 . TRBV29-1 CSVGGGYETQYF TGCAGCGTTGGGGGGGGGTACGAGACCCAGTACTTC
TRBD2 TRBJ2-7 . TRBV20-1 CSAMPGLVYEQYF TGCAGTGCTATGCCGGGACTAGTGTACGAGCAGTACTTC
. TRBJ2-1 once TRBV29-1 CSVERGRGNSYNEQFF TGCAGCGTTGAGAGAGGGAGGGGGAATTCCTACAATGAGCAGTTCTTC
. TRBJ2-1 . TRBV10-2 CASSEGGRQFF TGCGCCAGCAGTGAGGGGGGGAGGCAGTTCTTC
TRBD2 TRBJ2-7 many TRBV2 CASSVLREGSGEQYF TGTGCCAGCAGTGTTTTGCGGGAGGGCTCCGGCGAGCAGTACTTC
. TRBJ2-1 once TRBV29-1 CSVGLGNNEQFF TGCAGCGTAGGCCTAGGTAACAATGAGCAGTTCTTC
TRBD1 TRBJ2-6 . TRBV7-3 CASSVNRGLASGANVLTF TGTGCCAGCAGCGTCAACAGGGGGCTGGCCTCTGGGGCCAACGTCCTGACTTTC
. TRBJ2-5 few TRBV20-1 CSASPREETQYF TGCAGTGCTAGTCCCAGGGAAGAGACCCAGTACTTC